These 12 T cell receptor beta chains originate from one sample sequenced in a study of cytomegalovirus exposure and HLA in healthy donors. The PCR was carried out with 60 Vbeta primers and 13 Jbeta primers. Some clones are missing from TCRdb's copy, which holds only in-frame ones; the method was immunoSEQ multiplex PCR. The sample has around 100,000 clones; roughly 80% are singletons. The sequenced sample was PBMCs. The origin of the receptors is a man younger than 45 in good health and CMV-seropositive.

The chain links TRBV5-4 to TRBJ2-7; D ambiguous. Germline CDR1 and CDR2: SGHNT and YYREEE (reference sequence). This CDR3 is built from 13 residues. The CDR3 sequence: CAYYPYSSYEQYF. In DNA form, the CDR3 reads TGTGCGTACTACCCATACTCCTCCTACGAGCAGTACTTC.

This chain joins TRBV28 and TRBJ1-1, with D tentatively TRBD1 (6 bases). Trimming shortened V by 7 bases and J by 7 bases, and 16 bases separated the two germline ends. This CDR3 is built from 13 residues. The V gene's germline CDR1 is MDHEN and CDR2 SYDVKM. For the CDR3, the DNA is TGTGCCAGCACCTACGCGGAAGGGGGTGAAGCTTTCTTT. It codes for CASTYAEGGEAFF. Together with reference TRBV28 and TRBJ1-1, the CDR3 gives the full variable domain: DVKVTQSSRYLVKRTGEKVFLECVQDMDHENMFWYRQDPGLGLRLIYFSYDVKMKEKGDIPEGYSVSREKKERFSLILESASTNQTSMYLCASTYAEGGEAFFGQGTRLTVV.

The CDR3 sequence: CASSDVRERLGEQFF. The CDR3 DNA is TGCGCCAGCAGTGATGTGAGGGAACGGCTTGGTGAGCAGTTCTTC. The chain has TRBV10-2 and TRBJ2-1; maybe TRBD2 (5 bases). The CDR3 is 15 residues long. Trimming cost V 3 bases and J 9 bases, with 18 bases left between them. In germline, CDR1 is WSHSY, CDR2 SAAADI.

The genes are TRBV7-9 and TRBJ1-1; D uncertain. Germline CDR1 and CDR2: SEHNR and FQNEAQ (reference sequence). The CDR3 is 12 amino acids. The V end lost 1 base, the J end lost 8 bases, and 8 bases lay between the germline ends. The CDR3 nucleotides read TGTGCCAGCAGCTTAGTGTCTCCGGAAGCTTTCTTT. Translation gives CASSLVSPEAFF.

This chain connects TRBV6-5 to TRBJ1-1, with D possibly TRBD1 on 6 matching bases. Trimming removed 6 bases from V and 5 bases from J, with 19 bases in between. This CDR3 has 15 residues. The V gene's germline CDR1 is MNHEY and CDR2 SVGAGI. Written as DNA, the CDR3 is TGTGCCAGCAGCCAAGATCCAGGGGAGTGGACTGAAGCTTTCTTT. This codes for CASSQDPGEWTEAFF.

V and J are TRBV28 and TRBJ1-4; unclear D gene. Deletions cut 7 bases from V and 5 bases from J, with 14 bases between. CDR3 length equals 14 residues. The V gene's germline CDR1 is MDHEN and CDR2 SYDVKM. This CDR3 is CASNSVGRNEKLFF. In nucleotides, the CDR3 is TGTGCCAGCAACTCTGTCGGGAGGAATGAAAAACTGTTTTTT.

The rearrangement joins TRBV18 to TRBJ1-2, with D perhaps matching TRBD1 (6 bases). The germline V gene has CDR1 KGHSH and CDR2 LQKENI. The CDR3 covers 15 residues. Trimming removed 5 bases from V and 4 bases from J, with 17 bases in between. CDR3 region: CASSATRGGSYGYTF. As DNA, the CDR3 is TGTGCCAGCTCAGCAACGAGGGGGGGCTCCTATGGCTACACCTTC.

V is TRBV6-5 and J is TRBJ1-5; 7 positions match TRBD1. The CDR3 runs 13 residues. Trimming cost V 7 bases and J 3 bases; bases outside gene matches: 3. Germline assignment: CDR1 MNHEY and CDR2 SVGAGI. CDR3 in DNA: TGTGCCAGCACGGGACAGCTCAATCAGCCCCAGCATTTT. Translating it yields CASTGQLNQPQHF.

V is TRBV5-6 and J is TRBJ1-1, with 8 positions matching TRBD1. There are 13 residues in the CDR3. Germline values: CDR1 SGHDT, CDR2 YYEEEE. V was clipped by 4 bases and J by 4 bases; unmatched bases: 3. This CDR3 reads CASSDRGGTEAFF. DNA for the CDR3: TGTGCCAGCAGCGACAGGGGAGGCACTGAAGCTTTCTTT.

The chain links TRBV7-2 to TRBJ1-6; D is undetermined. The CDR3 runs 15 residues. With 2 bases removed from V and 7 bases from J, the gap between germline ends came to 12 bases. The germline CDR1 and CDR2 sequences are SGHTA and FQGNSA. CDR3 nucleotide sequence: TGTGCCAGCAGCTTATCTCTGGCCCCCAATTCACCCCTCCACTTT. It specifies CASSLSLAPNSPLHF.

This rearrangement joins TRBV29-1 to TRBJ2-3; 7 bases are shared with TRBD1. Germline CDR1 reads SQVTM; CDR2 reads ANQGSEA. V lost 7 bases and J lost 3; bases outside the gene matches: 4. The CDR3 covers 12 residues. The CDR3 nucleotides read TGCAGCGCAACGACAGGGACAGATACGCAGTATTTT. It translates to CSATTGTDTQYF.

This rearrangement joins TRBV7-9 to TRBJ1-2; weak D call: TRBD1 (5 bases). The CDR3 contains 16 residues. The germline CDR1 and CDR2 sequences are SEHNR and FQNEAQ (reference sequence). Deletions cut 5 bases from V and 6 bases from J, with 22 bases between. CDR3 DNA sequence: TGTGCCAGCAGCCCCCGGGGGAGGACAACCCTTGATGGCTACACCTTC. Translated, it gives CASSPRGRTTLDGYTF.